Shown below are 14 T cell receptor beta chains from a single sample sequenced in a study of blood T cell repertoires in COVID-19. Produced via immunoSEQ multiplex PCR; TCRdb's table is partial and in-frame only. The sample lists around 330,000 clones, approximately 90% seen once, with roughly 1.7% in the top ten. The sequenced material came from peripheral blood. These receptors were collected from a woman aged 25 to 45 with COVID-19, enrolled during active disease.

The chain recombines TRBV5-1 with TRBJ1-6; D might be TRBD1 (6 bases). There are 16 residues in the CDR3. The germline V gene has CDR1 SGHRS and CDR2 YFSETQ. V shed 6 bases and J shed 5 bases, with 18 bases lying between them. The CDR3 DNA follows: TGCGCCAGCACCGAACAGGGACCGTCCAATAATTCACCCCTCCACTTT. Translating gives CASTEQGPSNNSPLHF.

This clone was seen once. J is TRBJ1-1 and V is TRBV4-1; 9 bases are a match to TRBD1. The CDR3 is 14 amino acids. Trimming cost V 4 bases and J 4 bases; bases outside gene matches: 4. Germline-derived CDR1 and CDR2 are MGHRA and YSYEKL. CDR3 DNA: TGCGCCAGCAGCCTCGGACAGGGGACCACTGAAGCTTTCTTT. Its translation: CASSLGQGTTEAFF.

The chain recombines TRBV4-2 with TRBJ1-6; D call uncertain. The CDR3 has 12 amino acids. Germline V CDR1 and CDR2: LGHNA, YNFKEQ. Trimming cost V 5 bases and J 10 bases, with 9 bases left between them. This CDR3 reads CASSGLSSPLHF. CDR3 nucleotide sequence: TGTGCCAGCAGCGGCCTTTCCTCACCCCTCCACTTT.

This chain joins TRBV19 and TRBJ2-6; TRBD2 might be the D (5 bases). This CDR3 region has 18 residues. V dropped 3 bases and J dropped 0 bases, with 15 bases sitting between them. The germline V gene encodes CDR1 LNHDA and CDR2 SQIVND (reference sequence). This CDR3 is CASSISGSYYSGANVLTF. Written as DNA, the CDR3 is TGTGCCAGTAGTATCAGCGGCAGTTATTACTCTGGGGCCAACGTCCTGACTTTC. The entire variable domain, with the rest obtained from reference TRBV19 and TRBJ2-6, is as follows: DGGITQSPKYLFRKEGQNVTLSCEQNLNHDAMYWYRQDPGQGLRLIYYSQIVNDFQKGDIAEGYSVSREKKESFPLTVTSAQKNPTAFYLCASSISGSYYSGANVLTFGAGSRLTVL.

The rearrangement links TRBV9 to TRBJ1-3, with D unclear. The germline gives CDR1 SGDLS, CDR2 YYNGEE. The CDR3 totals 15 residues. Trimming left V 4 bases short and J 0 bases short, with 11 bases between. CDR3 sequence: CASSSRTDSGNTIYF. In DNA form, the CDR3 reads TGTGCCAGCAGCAGCCGGACTGACTCTGGAAACACCATATATTTT.

The rearrangement links TRBV5-1 to TRBJ2-3; TRBD1 might be the D (6 bases). The CDR3 totals 16 residues. Trimming removed 0 bases from V and 6 bases from J, with 17 bases in between. CDR1 is SGHRS and CDR2 is YFSETQ in the germline V gene. The CDR3 nucleotides read TGCGCCAGCAGCTTGGCTGGGGGCGCGATTGGGGATACGCAGTATTTT. It yields the protein CASSLAGGAIGDTQYF.

The CDR3 coding sequence is TGTGCCAGCAGCTCCCAGGTCCTAGCGGAGAAGACCTACAATGAGCAGTTCTTC. Its protein product is CASSSQVLAEKTYNEQFF. V is TRBV5-4 and J is TRBJ2-1, with 7 bases matching TRBD2. CDR1 and CDR2 from the germline V gene are SGHNT and YYREEE (reference sequence). J lost 2 bases, V lost 3 bases, and 14 bases had no gene match. This CDR3 comprises 18 residues.

This chain links TRBV3-1 (or the pseudogene TRBV3-2) with TRBJ1-2; D gene ambiguous. Germline-derived CDR1 and CDR2 are LGHDT and YNNKEL (reference sequence). The CDR3 covers 15 residues. V was cut by 2 bases and J by 5 bases, with 15 bases left in between. The CDR3 sequence is CASSQYSRQFYGYTF. The CDR3 region has the DNA TGTGCCAGCAGCCAATACTCGAGGCAGTTTTATGGCTACACCTTC.

This clone has just one count. This chain links TRBV7-2 with TRBJ2-1; unclear D gene. Germline V CDR1 and CDR2: SGHTA, FQGNSA. The length of the CDR3 is 13 residues. Trimming took off 4 bases at V and 3 bases at J, with 7 bases between the two ends. The CDR3 nucleotides read TGTGCCAGCAGCTCTGATAGCTACAATGAGCAGTTCTTC. It yields the protein CASSSDSYNEQFF.

The rearrangement links TRBV5-6 to TRBJ2-7; 9 bases are a match to TRBD1. CDR3 size: 14 residues. J gave up 6 bases and V 5 bases, and 9 bases lay outside the gene matches. In germline, CDR1 is SGHDT, CDR2 YYEEEE. In DNA, the CDR3 is TGTGCCAGCAGTTTCGGGACAGGGTCCGCCGAGCAGTACTTC. This sequence encodes CASSFGTGSAEQYF.

The rearrangement joins TRBV2 to TRBJ1-4; a possible D gene is TRBD1 (6 bases). V gave up 6 bases and J gave up 1 base, with 15 bases separating them. The CDR3 has 16 residues. Looked up from germline, CDR1 is SNHLY and CDR2 is FYNNEI. The chain's CDR3 is CASSITGRGTNEKLFF. DNA of the CDR3: TGTGCCAGCAGCATCACAGGGAGGGGAACTAATGAAAAACTGTTTTTT.

The chain links TRBV11-2 to TRBJ2-5; the D gene is possibly TRBD2 (6 bases). The V gene's germline CDR1 is SGHAT and CDR2 FQNNGV. This CDR3 has 18 residues. Trimming shortened V by 5 bases and J by 3 bases, and 25 bases separated the two germline ends. In DNA form, the CDR3 reads TGTGCCAGCAGCCACAGGAGTTGGGGACTCAGTTTGGAAGAGACCCAGTACTTC. Translated, it gives CASSHRSWGLSLEETQYF.

V gene TRBV4-1 combines with J gene TRBJ2-5; D is possibly TRBD1 (6 bases). The V end lost 1 base, the J end lost 2 bases, and 11 bases lay between the germline ends. Per germline, CDR1 MGHRA and CDR2 YSYEKL. There are 15 residues in the CDR3. Here the CDR3 DNA reads TGCGCCAGCAGCCAAGTGGGGACAAAGCAAGAGACCCAGTACTTC. Its protein product is CASSQVGTKQETQYF.

The chain carries TRBV13 and TRBJ2-5; the match to TRBD1 covers 7 bases. Germline-derived CDR1 and CDR2 are PRHDT and FYEKMQ (reference sequence). This CDR3 is 16 amino acids long. With V trimmed by 5 bases and J by 3 bases, 12 bases remained unmatched. CDR3 sequence: CASSPRQGPHKETQYF. The CDR3 DNA follows: TGTGCCAGCAGCCCCCGACAGGGCCCCCATAAAGAGACCCAGTACTTC.